Below, 19 T cell receptor beta chains from the same sample are listed, as sequenced in a study of breast tumors, draining lymph nodes, adjacent tissues listed by TCRdb under 2016. Lymph node samples came from the axillary draining lymph nodes of breast cancer patients. Libraries were built with multiplex PCR. The listed sequencing device is Illumina HiSeq 2000. TCRdb handled the public reads itself, with Q25 trimming in fastp and clone calling in MiXCR, and kept productive beta chains. Every distinct CDR3 protein forms one entry, paired with its most common genes and DNA. A total of 130,000 or so distinct CDR3 sequences appear in this sample, 21% of them only once. Roughly 2.4% of the sample goes to the ten largest clones. Sequenced: axillary lymph node tissue. The source is a female donor with breast cancer. Some clones in this sample may be carry-over from other donors' samples.

Worth noting for this clonotype: This may arise from a read error, as a much more abundant clone is one base away. The chain combines TRBV12-3 or TRBV12-4 with TRBJ2-2, with 14 bases lining up with TRBD2. The CDR3 totals 16 residues. CDR3 in DNA: TGTGTCAGCAGTTCCAGGGGACTAGCGGGAGAGGGGGAGCTGTTTTTT. It specifies CVSSSRGLAGEGELFF.

This clonotype has a count of ten or more. The gene calls are TRBV10-3 and TRBJ2-1, with 10 bases that match TRBD2. This CDR3 spans 15 amino acids. The trim removed 1 base at V and 8 bases at J, leaving 5 bases unmatched. The V gene's germline CDR1 is ENHRY and CDR2 SYGVKD. The CDR3 DNA is TGTGCCATCAGTGAGTTTGCTAGCGGGAGAGATGAGCAGTTCTTC. Translating gives CAISEFASGRDEQFF.

There are many counts of this clonotype. This chain uses TRBV12-3 or TRBV12-4 with TRBJ2-7; TRBD1 matches 11 bases. J gave up 6 bases and V 6 bases, and 7 bases lay outside the gene matches. The CDR3 runs to 14 residues. CDR3 amino acids: CASSGTGGATEQYF. The CDR3 DNA sequence: TGTGCCAGCAGCGGGACAGGGGGAGCCACCGAGCAGTACTTC.

This clonotype was recorded many times. The genes are TRBV7-9 and TRBJ2-7; D perhaps matches TRBD2 (6 bases). Germline V gene data show CDR1 as SEHNR and CDR2 as FQNEAQ (reference sequence). The CDR3 loop spans 14 amino acids. The V gene lost 2 bases and the J gene lost 3 bases, with 11 bases spanning the gap. The CDR3 DNA sequence: TGTGCCAGCAGCTTACAGGCGGGACTCTACGAGCAGTACTTC. It is translated as CASSLQAGLYEQYF.

CDR3 sequence reads: CASTSSPATWGSQHF. The CDR3 coding sequence is TGTGCCAGCACCTCCTCCCCAGCGACGTGGGGGTCCCAGCATTTT. The genes are TRBV19 and TRBJ1-5; TRBD1 might be the D (5 bases). Deletions cut 9 bases from V and 11 bases from J, with 26 bases between. This CDR3 has 15 amino acids. Germline V lookup: CDR1 LNHDA, CDR2 SQIVND (reference sequence).

This clonotype was recorded at least ten times. The rearrangement joins TRBV7-3 to TRBJ2-1; D might be TRBD2 (6 bases). The CDR3 runs 15 residues. V was cut by 5 bases and J by 9 bases, with 20 bases left in between. Germline CDR1 and CDR2: SGHTA and FQGTGA. CDR3 protein: CASSQFAGNRFEQFF. As DNA, the CDR3 is TGTGCCAGCAGCCAATTTGCGGGGAATCGCTTTGAGCAGTTCTTC.

This rearrangement joins TRBV2 to TRBJ2-7, with TRBD1 matching over 7 bases. This CDR3 spans 14 amino acids. The junction had 12 bases not matched to a gene; V was cut back by 7 bases and J by 6 bases. The germline V gene has CDR1 SNHLY and CDR2 FYNNEI. The CDR3: CASMTGFVPREQYF. Written as DNA, the CDR3 is TGTGCCAGCATGACAGGGTTTGTCCCCCGCGAGCAGTACTTC.

This clonotype was seen repeatedly, ten times or more. The chain joins TRBV19 to TRBJ2-7; 13 bases are shared with TRBD2. V lost 8 bases and J lost 3; bases outside the gene matches: 4. There are 14 residues in the CDR3. Germline V gene sequence: CDR1 LNHDA, CDR2 SQIVND (reference sequence). DNA for the CDR3: TGTGCCAGTCAACTAGCGGGAGGGATCTACGAGCAGTACTTC. Its protein product is CASQLAGGIYEQYF. Variable domain in full (rest from reference TRBV19 and TRBJ2-7): DGGITQSPKYLFRKEGQNVTLSCEQNLNHDAMYWYRQDPGQGLRLIYYSQIVNDFQKGDIAEGYSVSREKKESFPLTVTSAQKNPTAFYLCASQLAGGIYEQYFGPGTRLTVT.

In this sample, this clonotype turned up many times. The V gene is TRBV6-1, the J gene TRBJ2-1, with a possible D match to TRBD1 (6 bases). In germline, CDR1 is MNHNS, CDR2 SASEGT. The CDR3 totals 17 residues. V was shortened by 1 base and J by 8 bases, with 21 bases between the two germline ends. The chain's CDR3 is CASSEVWDGRRGDEQFF. CDR3 nucleotide sequence: TGTGCCAGCAGTGAAGTGTGGGACGGACGCAGGGGTGATGAGCAGTTCTTC.

Many counts were recorded for this clonotype. In nucleotides, the CDR3 is TGTGCCAGCGGGTGGGTTACCGGGGAGCTGTTTTTT. It yields the protein CASGWVTGELFF. V gene TRBV6-5 combines with J gene TRBJ2-2, with D hard to call. CDR1 is MNHEY, CDR2 SVGAGI, per germline. V lost 8 bases and J lost 5, with 9 bases in between. The CDR3 is made up of 12 amino acids.

This clonotype was detected ten times or more. The chain combines TRBV2 with TRBJ2-7; D possibly corresponds to TRBD1 (5 bases). V lost 4 bases and J 0 bases, leaving 7 bases between the germline ends. This CDR3 has 13 residues. Germline assignment: CDR1 SNHLY and CDR2 FYNNEI. The CDR3 loop reads CASSGDSSYEQYF. The CDR3, as DNA: TGTGCCAGCAGTGGTGACAGCTCCTACGAGCAGTACTTC.

This clonotype has at least ten counts. This sequence joins TRBV7-3 and TRBJ2-1, with D maybe TRBD1 (5 bases). The CDR3 has 15 amino acids. Germline V CDR1 and CDR2: SGHTA, FQGTGA. With 2 bases removed from V and 5 bases from J, the gap between germline ends came to 13 bases. The chain's CDR3 is CASSLGAVKNNEQFF. The CDR3, as DNA: TGTGCCAGCAGCTTAGGGGCGGTCAAAAACAATGAGCAGTTCTTC.

In the case of this clonotype: This may arise from a read error, as a much more abundant clone is one base away. This chain uses TRBV3-1 with TRBJ1-4; no clear D gene. Germline V gene sequence: CDR1 LGHDT, CDR2 YNNKEL (reference sequence). There are 12 residues in the CDR3. Here the CDR3 DNA reads TGTGCCAGCAGCCAAGGAGCTGAAACACTGTTTTTT. This codes for CASSQGAETLFF.

Comment on this clonotype: A much larger clone lies one base from this, so it may be a read error. The chain has TRBV12-3 or TRBV12-4 and TRBJ2-6, with D possibly TRBD2 on 5 matching bases. The CDR3 consists of 16 residues. The CDR3 DNA sequence: TGTGCCGGCAGTCAGGAAGACTATGGCGTATCCAACGTCCTGACTTTC. This translates into CAGSQEDYGVSNVLTF.

The V and J genes are TRBV5-1 and TRBJ1-4; D is unclear. Germline V gives CDR1 SGHRS, CDR2 YFSETQ. This CDR3 region has 14 residues. V lost 7 bases and J 3 bases, leaving 13 bases between the germline ends. Here the CDR3 DNA reads TGCGCCAGCTTGAGCCTCGCGCCTAATGAAAAACTGTTTTTT. Protein sequence: CASLSLAPNEKLFF.

This clonotype came up many times. The chain employs TRBV19 and TRBJ2-7; the D call may be TRBD1 or TRBD2 (5 bases each). The V and J ends lost 6 bases and 0 bases respectively, with 15 bases between them. Per germline, CDR1 LNHDA and CDR2 SQIVND (reference sequence). This CDR3 region has 15 residues. CDR3 region: CASRSGTTGSYEQYF. The CDR3 nucleotides are TGTGCCAGTAGATCCGGGACGACGGGCTCCTACGAGCAGTACTTC.

As for this clonotype: This could be a read error, since a much larger clone is one nucleotide away. The conserved phenylalanine or tryptophan normally closing the CDR3 is absent here, so this likely arose from a read error. The genes are TRBV6-5 and TRBJ2-2, with TRBD2 matching 11 bases. CDR1 and CDR2 (germline): MNHEY, SVGAGI. Losses at the gene ends were 0 bases for V and 3 bases for J; bases not matched to a gene: 6. CDR3 length: 18 residues. Here the CDR3 reads CASSYSGTSGGDTGELFS. In DNA form, the CDR3 reads TGTGCCAGCAGTTACTCGGGGACTAGCGGTGGAGACACCGGGGAGCTGTTTTCT.

This clonotype was counted many times. This chain joins TRBV4-2 and TRBJ1-2; D is perhaps TRBD1 (5 bases). Germline CDR1 reads LGHNA; CDR2 reads YNFKEQ. This CDR3 contains 13 residues. V lost 1 base to trimming and J lost 4 bases, with 7 bases between them. The CDR3 loop reads CASSQGRGYGYTF. DNA for the CDR3: TGTGCCAGCAGCCAAGGTAGGGGCTATGGCTACACCTTC.

On this clonotype itself: A much larger clone lies a single base off, so this may be a read error. It is unclear where the CDR3 begins or ends on the DNA, so no DNA is shown, and the CDR3 is as TCRdb lists it. V and J are TRBV9 and TRBJ2-1; the D segment call TRBD2 is taken from the table without a DNA check. Ends included, the CDR3 has 14 residues. Germline V gene sequence: CDR1 SGDLS, CDR2 YYNGEE. CDR3 sequence reads: CASSVWGGGNEQLF.